This TCR beta chain was captured in a study of T cell responses to AZD1222 COVID-19 vaccine. Data came from immunoSEQ multiplex PCR; TCRdb stores just in-frame clones and leaves some out. The table lists more than 150,000 clones, approximately 94% of them singletons. The CDR3 contains 17 residues. The ends lost 6 bases at V and 6 bases at J; junction bases unmatched: 18. The germline V gene encodes CDR1 SEHNR and CDR2 FQNEAQ (reference sequence). Study-wide points: Seropositive status at baseline applied to only a handful of AZD1222 recipients.

This clone was seen just once. The target antigen is unknown. The chain recombines TRBV7-9 with TRBJ1-1; 8 nucleotides match TRBD1. This specimen consisted of peripheral blood, obtained on day 0 of AZD1222 vaccination. The source of this sequence is an adult in good health. CDR3 loop: CASSYWTGRGSTAEAFF. The DNA of the CDR3 is TGTGCCAGCAGTTACTGGACAGGGAGGGGGTCCACCGCTGAAGCTTTCTTT. Full variable domain (outside the CDR3, taken from reference TRBV7-9 and TRBJ1-1): DTGVSQNPRHKITKRGQNVTFRCDPISEHNRLYWYRQTLGQGPEFLTYFQNEAQLEKSRLLSDRFSAERPKGSFSTLEIQRTEQGDSAMYLCASSYWTGRGSTAEAFFGQGTRLTVV.